This TCR beta chain was sequenced in a study of shared clonotypes between healthy human individuals. With 0 bases clipped from V and 10 bases from J, the junction kept 11 bases outside the gene matches. Germline V gene sequence: CDR1 MNHNS, CDR2 SASEGT. The CDR3 is 16 residues long. Assay: immunoSEQ multiplex PCR; the TCRdb copy retains only in-frame clones and omits some. This repertoire shows roughly 1,600,000 clones, about 98.5% found once; its top ten account for 0.36%. This chain connects TRBV6-1 to TRBJ2-1, with 8 bases identical to TRBD2. Material for sequencing was naive CD4+ T cells sorted from blood. Subset noted: CD45RA+ positively selected. This TCR was sampled from a man younger than 45 in good health. For the CDR3, the DNA is TGTGCCAGCAGTGAAGCGTTGGGACTAGGGGTAATAGAGCAGTTCTTC. Residues: CASSEALGLGVIEQFF.